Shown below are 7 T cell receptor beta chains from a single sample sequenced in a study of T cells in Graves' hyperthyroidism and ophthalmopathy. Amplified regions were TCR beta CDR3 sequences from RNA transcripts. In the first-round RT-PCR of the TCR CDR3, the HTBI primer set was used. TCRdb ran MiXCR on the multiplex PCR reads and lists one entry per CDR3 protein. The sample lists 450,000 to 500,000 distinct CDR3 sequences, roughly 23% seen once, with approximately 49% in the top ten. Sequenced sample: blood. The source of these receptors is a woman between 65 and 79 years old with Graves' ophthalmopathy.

The CDR3 here is CASSEWGPETGTGELFF. Written as DNA, the CDR3 is TGTGCCAGCAGTGAATGGGGTCCGGAGACAGGGACCGGGGAGCTGTTTTTT. The rearrangement joins TRBV25-1 to TRBJ2-2, with 7 bases aligning to TRBD1. The V gene end was trimmed by 1 base and the J gene end by 5 bases; junction bases not matched to a gene: 10. The CDR3 is 17 amino acids. Germline V lookup: CDR1 MGHDK, CDR2 SYGVNS.

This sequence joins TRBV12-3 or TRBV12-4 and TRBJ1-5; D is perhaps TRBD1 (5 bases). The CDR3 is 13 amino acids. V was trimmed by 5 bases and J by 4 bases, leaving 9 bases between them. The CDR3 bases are TGTGCCAGCAGTACGCAGGGAAATCAGCCCCAGCATTTT. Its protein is CASSTQGNQPQHF.

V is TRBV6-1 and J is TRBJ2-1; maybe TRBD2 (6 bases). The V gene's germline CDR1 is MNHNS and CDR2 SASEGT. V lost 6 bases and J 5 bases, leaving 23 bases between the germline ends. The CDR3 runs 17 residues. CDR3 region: CASSRRHRGLTNNEQFF. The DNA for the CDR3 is TGTGCCAGCAGCCGCAGACACCGGGGACTGACTAACAATGAGCAGTTCTTC.

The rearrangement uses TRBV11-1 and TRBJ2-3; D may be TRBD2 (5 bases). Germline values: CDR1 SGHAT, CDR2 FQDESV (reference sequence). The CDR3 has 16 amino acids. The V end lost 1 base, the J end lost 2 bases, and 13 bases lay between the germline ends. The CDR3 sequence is CASSLGLSGSTDTQYF. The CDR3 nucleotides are TGTGCCAGCAGCTTAGGGTTAAGCGGCTCCACAGATACGCAGTATTTT.

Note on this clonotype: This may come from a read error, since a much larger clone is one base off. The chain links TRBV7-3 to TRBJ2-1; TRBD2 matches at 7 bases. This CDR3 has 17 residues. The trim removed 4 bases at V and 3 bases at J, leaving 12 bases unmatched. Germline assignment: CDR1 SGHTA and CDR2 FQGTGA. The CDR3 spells CASSSGLYSGYYNEQFF. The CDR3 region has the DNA TGTGCCAGCAGCTCCGGTTTGTATAGCGGGTACTACAATGAGCAGTTCTTC.

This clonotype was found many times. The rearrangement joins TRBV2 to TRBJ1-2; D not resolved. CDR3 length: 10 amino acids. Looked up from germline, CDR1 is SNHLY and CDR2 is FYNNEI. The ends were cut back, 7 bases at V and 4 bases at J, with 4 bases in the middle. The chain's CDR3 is CASKAYGYTF. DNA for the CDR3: TGTGCCAGCAAGGCCTATGGCTACACCTTC.

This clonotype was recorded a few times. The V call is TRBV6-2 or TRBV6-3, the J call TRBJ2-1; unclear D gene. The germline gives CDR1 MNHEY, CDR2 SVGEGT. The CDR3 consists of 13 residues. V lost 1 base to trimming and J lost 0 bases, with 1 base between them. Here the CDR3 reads CASSYYSYNEQFF. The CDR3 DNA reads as TGTGCCAGCAGTTACTACTCCTACAATGAGCAGTTCTTC.